The rows below give T cell receptor beta chains drawn from one sample of a study of shared clonotypes between healthy human individuals. Here immunoSEQ multiplex PCR was the method, and the copy in TCRdb shows in-frame clones only, minus some. The table includes nearly 1,000,000 clones, approximately 80% detected once. Sequenced sample: memory CD4+ T cells sorted from blood. These receptors came from a man between 18 and 35 years old in good health. Both conserved end residues are part of each CDR3. The order of the fields is clone size, D gene, V gene, J gene, CDR3 DNA, CDR3 protein. D genes are given only for firm matches. Clone size is shown for a subset of rows, as once, few, many or a class of expanded clone.

-	-	TRBV5-4	TRBJ1-2	TGTGCCAGCAGCTTGGGGGGCAGGGATGGCTACACCTTC	CASSLGGRDGYTF
-	TRBD1	TRBV7-2	TRBJ1-3	TGTGCCAGCAGCTTTAACGAGGACAGGGTCGGTGGAAACACCATATATTTT	CASSFNEDRVGGNTIYF
-	-	TRBV4-1	TRBJ2-2	TGCGCCAGCAGCCAAGAAGGGGGATCGTGGGACCGCGGGGAGCTGTTTTTT	CASSQEGGSWDRGELFF
-	-	TRBV19	TRBJ1-2	TGTGCCAGTAACTCCTTGACTCTCTCTGGCTACACCTTC	CASNSLTLSGYTF
-	TRBD1	TRBV7-9	TRBJ1-5	TGTGCCAGCAGCTCAGGGACAGGGTTTCAGCCCCAGCATTTT	CASSSGTGFQPQHF
-	-	TRBV29-1	TRBJ2-7	TGCAGCGTTGAGAGATTTTCGGGGCGGGCCTCCTACGAGCAGTACTTC	CSVERFSGRASYEQYF
-	-	TRBV19	TRBJ1-6	TGTGCCAGTAGTATTGGACGGGCTGTTGGTAGTTCACCCCTCCACTTT	CASSIGRAVGSSPLHF
-	-	TRBV10-3	TRBJ2-7	TGTGCCATCAGTGAGTCGAGGGATCCCTACGAGCAGTACTTC	CAISESRDPYEQYF
-	TRBD2	TRBV5-1	TRBJ2-3	TGCGCCAGCAGCCCCAGACTAGCGGGGGGCACAGATACGCAGTATTTT	CASSPRLAGGTDTQYF
-	-	TRBV4-3	TRBJ1-1	TGCGCCAGCAGCCAAGGACCGACACCTCAACATGAAGCTTTCTTT	CASSQGPTPQHEAFF
few	-	TRBV5-1	TRBJ2-1	TGCGCCAGCAGCTTGGGGACGCGCTCCTACAATGAGCAGTTCTTC	CASSLGTRSYNEQFF
-	TRBD1	TRBV10-3	TRBJ1-5	TGTGCCATCAGTGAGTCGGGGGGACAGGGGGCGCGTGGAAATCAGCCCCAGCATTTT	CAISESGGQGARGNQPQHF
-	TRBD1	TRBV7-2	TRBJ2-1	TGTGCCAGCAGCTTAGACCAGGGGGCATGGAATGAGCAGTTCTTC	CASSLDQGAWNEQFF
-	-	TRBV9	TRBJ2-2	TGTGCCAGCAGCCCTCCGGGGACTGAGTACACCGGGGAGCTGTTTTTT	CASSPPGTEYTGELFF
few	-	TRBV2	TRBJ1-4	TGTGCCATCACGCTCGGTTATGGGGCGAATGAAAAACTGTTTTTT	CAITLGYGANEKLFF
-	-	TRBV18	TRBJ1-1	TGTGCCAGCTCACCAGGACATTACGCTGAAGCTTTCTTT	CASSPGHYAEAFF